Shown below are 2 T cell receptor beta chains from a single sample sequenced in a study of blood T cell repertoires in COVID-19. Data came from immunoSEQ multiplex PCR; TCRdb stores just in-frame clones and leaves some out. The table includes 190,000 or so clones, about nine tenths detected once. Material: peripheral blood. The receptors derive from a man aged 35 to 55 with acute or convalescent COVID-19.

J is TRBJ2-7 and V is TRBV2; 7 bases match TRBD1. V shed 8 bases and J 3 bases; nucleotides not matched to a gene: 7. Germline CDR1 and CDR2: SNHLY and FYNNEI. The CDR3 is made up of 13 amino acids. CDR3: CASGQVGLYEQYF. The CDR3 DNA reads as TGTGCCAGCGGACAGGTAGGGCTCTACGAGCAGTACTTC. The full variable domain, with the rest looked up from reference TRBV2 and TRBJ2-7, is EPEVTQTPSHQVTQMGQEVILRCVPISNHLYFYWYRQILGQKVEFLVSFYNNEISEKSEIFDDQFSVERPDGSNFTLKIRSTKLEDSAMYFCASGQVGLYEQYFGPGTRLTVT.

V usage is TRBV19 and J usage is TRBJ2-3, with 10 bases that match TRBD1. The CDR3 spans 16 residues. The V gene's germline CDR1 is LNHDA and CDR2 SQIVND (reference sequence). With V trimmed by 5 bases and J by 3 bases, 8 bases remained unmatched. The CDR3 coding sequence is TGTGCCAGTAGTTCTCCCGACAGGGGGCTTACAGATACGCAGTATTTT. As protein: CASSSPDRGLTDTQYF.